This T cell receptor beta chain derives from a study of T cell responses to AZD1222 COVID-19 vaccine. The germline V gene has CDR1 SEHNR and CDR2 FQNEAQ (reference sequence). CDR3 length: 18 residues. V shed 1 base and J shed 3 bases, with 18 bases lying between them. The assay was immunoSEQ multiplex PCR, and TCRdb's table has in-frame clones only and misses some. Of tens of thousands of clones listed, 80% to 90% were seen once; the top ten hold 24%. This clone is a singleton in its sample. Its antigen is as yet unknown. Whole-study findings and limits: Seropositive AZD1222 recipients at baseline numbered only 5 or 6.

The TCR sequence derives from an adult in good health. The rearrangement links TRBV7-9 to TRBJ1-4, with a possible D match to TRBD1 (5 bases). The sample consisted of peripheral blood, taken on day 0 of AZD1222 vaccination. The CDR3 sequence: CASSLVGGMTDSNEKLFF. For the CDR3, the DNA is TGTGCCAGCAGCTTAGTTGGGGGAATGACGGACTCTAATGAAAAACTGTTTTTT.